This T cell receptor beta chain was documented in a study of T cell changes during pregnancy in multiple sclerosis. Profiling relied on immunoSEQ multiplex PCR, and the TCRdb table lists in-frame clones only, not all of them. The top ten hold less than 7.5% of the sample, which has 100,000 to 150,000 clones, around 93% seen once. The length of the CDR3 is 15 residues. Germline V gene sequence: CDR1 SGHTA, CDR2 FQGNSA. The V end was cut by 5 bases, the J end by 8 bases, with 21 bases between. The chain couples TRBV7-2 to TRBJ1-2; tentative D call: TRBD1 (6 bases). The input for sequencing was peripheral blood, taken before pregnancy. This TCR derives from a female donor with multiple sclerosis, enrolled in a pregnancy study. CDR3 sequence: CASSTRRGRVDGYTF. For the CDR3, the DNA is TGTGCCAGCAGCACCAGAAGGGGGAGGGTTGACGGCTACACCTTC.